This TCR beta chain was profiled in a study of neoadjuvant anti-PD-1 for oral cavity cancer. Overall study: Before surgery, most patients got three to four biweekly 3 mg/kg nivolumab doses.

Worth noting for this clone: As yet, its antigen is unknown.

Findings and limits, study-wide: Higher pretreatment Treg/Th17 ratios tracked higher pretreatment blood clonality.

Clones were sequenced by immunoSEQ multiplex PCR, and TCRdb holds only the in-frame ones, with some missing. The sample includes about 39,000 clones, 77% of them seen just once. The CDR3 has 16 amino acids. CDR1 is MNHEY, CDR2 SMNVEV, per germline (reference sequence). V lost 4 bases, J lost 2 bases, and 5 bases stayed unmatched. Time point denoted: after neoadjuvant nivolumab, at surgical resection. Stage II-IVA oral cavity squamous cell carcinoma was new and untreated by systemic or radiation therapy. Blood cells were analyzed directly, without culture or expansion. V usage is TRBV27 and J usage is TRBJ2-3; 11 nucleotides line up with TRBD2. This receptor was taken from a person aged 35-80 years with oral cavity squamous cell carcinoma. The sample in question was PBMCs, obtained after nivolumab (anti-PD-1) treatment. The CDR3 region is CASSSRLAGSTDTQYF. As DNA, the CDR3 is TGTGCCAGCAGTTCCAGACTAGCGGGGTCCACAGATACGCAGTATTTT.